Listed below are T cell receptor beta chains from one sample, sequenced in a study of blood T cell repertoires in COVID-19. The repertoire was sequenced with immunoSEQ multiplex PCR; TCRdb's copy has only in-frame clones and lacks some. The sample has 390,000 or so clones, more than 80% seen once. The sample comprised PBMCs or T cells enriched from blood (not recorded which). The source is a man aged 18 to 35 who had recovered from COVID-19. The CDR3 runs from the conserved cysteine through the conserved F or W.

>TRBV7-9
CATGQGLGNNEQFF
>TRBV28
CASSWTGGRDTEAFF
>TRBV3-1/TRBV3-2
CASSQDLGTGENTGELFF
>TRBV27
CASSLGPPSGFTYNEQFF
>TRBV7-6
CASTVNPAGANVLTF
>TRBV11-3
CASSPGGTSGGADTQYF
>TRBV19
CASSAWGTGAYEQYF
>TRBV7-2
CASSLIGWASGRSFNEQFF
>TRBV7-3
CASSLAGDYNEQFF
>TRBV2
CASKADVTDTQYF
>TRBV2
CASSEGTAAWSPLHF
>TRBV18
CASSLLADSYEQYF
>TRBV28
CASSFSGDNEQFF
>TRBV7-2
CASSLVSTSGGSNEQFF
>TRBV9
CASSSTGTSGGMTQYF
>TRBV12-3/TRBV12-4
CASSKPCCTF
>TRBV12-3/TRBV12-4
CASVKRGGEKLFF
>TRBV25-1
CASSEGGLEGYTF
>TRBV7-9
CASTVMNTEAFF
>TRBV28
CASNPGQGKPNYGYTF
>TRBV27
CASSSRLAGDVTDTQYF
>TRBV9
CASSVRDNPYNEQFF
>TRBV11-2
CASSPFQTFSPNNEQFF
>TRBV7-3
CASSPHPRQGGHTGELFF
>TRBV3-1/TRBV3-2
CASSSWNTEAFF
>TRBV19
CASSRTSGKDNEQFF
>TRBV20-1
CSASPPGLYNEQFF
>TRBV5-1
CASNQGKGSPLHF
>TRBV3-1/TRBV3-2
CASSYRVSDEQYF